This T cell receptor beta chain was obtained from a study of regulatory T cells in long-lasting Graves disease. With 3 bases clipped from V and 7 bases from J, the junction kept 8 bases outside the gene matches. Germline CDR1 reads PRHDT; CDR2 reads FYEKMQ (reference sequence). This CDR3 spans 17 amino acids. Time point given: newly diagnosed GD, antithyroid drugs for less than 3 months. After RNA was extracted from PBMCs, the TCR library was made from it. Construction of TCR beta libraries relied on iRepertoire HTBI primers and on Arm-PCR targeting CDR3 regions. In TCRdb, the multiplex PCR reads were re-called with MiXCR into one record per CDR3 protein. The profile shows 440,000 or so distinct CDR3 sequences, just under 15% of them singletons. At least ten counts were recorded for this clonotype. The data also belong to a second study, concerning T cells in Graves' hyperthyroidism and ophthalmopathy.

The chain is built from TRBV13 and TRBJ2-1; 14 nucleotides agree with TRBD2. The TCR comes from a young woman with Graves disease. Source: peripheral blood mononuclear cells (PBMCs), taken at new diagnosis, from a patient treated with antithyroid drugs. The CDR3 DNA follows: TGTGCCAGCAGCTTCCCTAGGACTAGCGGGAGGCTGAATGAGCAGTTCTTC. Translated, it gives CASSFPRTSGRLNEQFF.